The 17 T cell receptor beta chains reported below all come from one sample, sequenced in a study of immune cell composition in non-small cell lung cancer. Using immunoSEQ multiplex PCR, the repertoire was profiled, and TCRdb retains in-frame clones only, with some absent. The sample consists of fewer than 2,000 clones, 81% of them appearing once. The sequencing sample was made of lung tumor tissue. The receptors were gathered from a human donor with non-small cell lung cancer.

The chain links TRBV2 to TRBJ2-3; 9 nucleotides agree with TRBD2. In germline, CDR1 is SNHLY, CDR2 FYNNEI. V gave up 3 bases and J gave up 5 bases; unmatched junction bases: 12. The CDR3 loop spans 17 amino acids. CDR3 coding DNA: TGTGCCAGCAGTGATAACTTCGGAAGCGGGAGGAGAGATACGCAGTATTTT. Protein sequence: CASSDNFGSGRRDTQYF.

The gene calls are TRBV19 and TRBJ1-2; D is perhaps TRBD1 (6 bases). Between the trimmed V and J ends, which lost 5 bases and 8 bases, there was a span of 15 bases. Germline-derived CDR1 and CDR2 are LNHDA and SQIVND (reference sequence). This CDR3 region has 13 residues. The CDR3 spells CASSAAGTSGYTF. The CDR3 DNA follows: TGTGCCAGTAGTGCCGCCGGGACATCCGGCTACACCTTC.

J is TRBJ2-7 and V is TRBV5-5, with D tentatively TRBD2 (6 bases). The CDR3 spans 14 residues. With 0 bases removed from V and 3 bases from J, the gap between germline ends came to 10 bases. Germline V gene sequence: CDR1 SGHKS, CDR2 YYEKEE (reference sequence). The CDR3 coding sequence is TGTGCCAGCAGCTTGGGGGCGGACTACTACGAGCAGTACTTC. Protein: CASSLGADYYEQYF. The full variable domain, in which reference TRBV5-5 and TRBJ2-7 provide the parts outside the CDR3, is DAGVTQSPTHLIKTRGQQVTLRCSPISGHKSVSWYQQVLGQGPQFIFQYYEKEERGRGNFPDRFSARQFPNYSSELNVNALLLGDSALYLCASSLGADYYEQYFGPGTRLTVT.

CDR3 bases: TGTGCCAGCAGTCTGGGACTAGCGGGAGAACTAGATACGCAGTATTTT. Amino acids: CASSLGLAGELDTQYF. V is TRBV28 and J is TRBJ2-3; 14 nucleotides align to TRBD2. The CDR3 runs 16 residues. Looked up from germline, CDR1 is MDHEN and CDR2 is SYDVKM. V was clipped by 5 bases and J by 5 bases; unmatched bases: 6. The whole variable domain, filled in from reference TRBV28 and TRBJ2-3, reads DVKVTQSSRYLVKRTGEKVFLECVQDMDHENMFWYRQDPGLGLRLIYFSYDVKMKEKGDIPEGYSVSREKKERFSLILESASTNQTSMYLCASSLGLAGELDTQYFGPGTRLTVL.

The chain uses TRBV19 and TRBJ1-2; 8 bases fit TRBD1. J lost 6 bases, V lost 5 bases, and 11 bases had no gene match. The CDR3 is 15 amino acids. The germline CDR1 and CDR2 sequences are LNHDA and SQIVND (reference sequence). CDR3 sequence: CASSVWGDRRNGYTF. The CDR3 bases are TGTGCCAGTAGTGTCTGGGGGGACAGGCGTAATGGCTACACCTTC.

V usage is TRBV9 and J usage is TRBJ2-3; D possibly corresponds to TRBD2 (6 bases). The V gene lost 3 bases and the J gene lost 2 bases, with 7 bases spanning the gap. The CDR3 contains 13 residues. Germline CDR1 reads SGDLS; CDR2 reads YYNGEE. The CDR3 DNA reads as TGTGCCAGCAGCGCGGGACTCACAGATACGCAGTATTTT. It encodes CASSAGLTDTQYF.

The chain employs TRBV19 and TRBJ2-5; 8 nucleotides align to TRBD1. The V segment lost 8 bases and the J segment 5 bases; nucleotides outside the gene matches: 4. Looked up from germline, CDR1 is LNHDA and CDR2 is SQIVND (reference sequence). CDR3 size: 12 residues. CDR3 sequence reads: CASRTGGETQYF. The CDR3 DNA reads as TGTGCCAGTCGAACAGGGGGGGAGACCCAGTACTTC.

The rearrangement uses TRBV7-9 and TRBJ1-4; no clear D gene. Trimming pared 3 bases from V and 0 bases from J, leaving 11 bases between. CDR3 length: 16 residues. Germline CDR1 SEHNR, CDR2 FQNEAQ (reference sequence). Here the CDR3 DNA reads TGTGCCAGCAGCTTTGAAGCAACGGCAACTAATGAAAAACTGTTTTTT. Amino acid sequence: CASSFEATATNEKLFF.

The V and J genes are TRBV25-1 and TRBJ2-2; TRBD2 agrees at 8 bases. Per germline, CDR1 MGHDK and CDR2 SYGVNS. With V trimmed by 8 bases and J by 5 bases, 7 bases remained unmatched. This CDR3 has 14 residues. CDR3 in amino acids: CASRRAGDTGELFF. The CDR3 nucleotides read TGTGCCAGCCGTCGAGCGGGAGATACCGGGGAGCTGTTTTTT. The complete variable domain, with remaining parts taken from reference TRBV25-1 and TRBJ2-2, reads EADIYQTPRYLVIGTGKKITLECSQTMGHDKMYWYQQDPGMELHLIHYSYGVNSTEKGDLSSESTVSRIRTEHFPLTLESARPSHTSQYLCASRRAGDTGELFFGEGSRLTVL.

This clone is categorized as large (0.1 to 1%). This rearrangement joins TRBV12-5 to TRBJ1-4; TRBD1 is a possible D gene (5 bases). Germline lookup yields CDR1 LGHNT and CDR2 FRNRAP. The CDR3 is made up of 15 amino acids. The V end lost 5 bases, the J end lost 6 bases, and 16 bases lay between the germline ends. As DNA, the CDR3 is TGTGCTAGTGGTCCCGGGTTGGGGGGAGATGAAAAACTGTTTTTT. Amino acid sequence: CASGPGLGGDEKLFF.

The chain links TRBV5-4 to TRBJ1-1; 10 bases are a match to TRBD1. The trim removed 1 base at V and 4 bases at J, leaving 10 bases unmatched. The CDR3 extends over 17 amino acids. The germline V gene encodes CDR1 SGHNT and CDR2 YYREEE (reference sequence). The CDR3 sequence: CASSLLDRGREFTEAFF. CDR3 nucleotides: TGTGCCAGCAGCTTGTTAGACAGGGGGCGCGAATTCACTGAAGCTTTCTTT.

This clone was detected a few times. This CDR3 reads CASSTGVGPNNEQFF. CDR3 nucleotide sequence: TGTGCCAGCAGCACCGGGGTGGGCCCGAACAATGAGCAGTTCTTC. The rearrangement joins TRBV28 to TRBJ2-1; perhaps TRBD2 as D (5 bases). The germline V and J ends were trimmed by 6 bases and 5 bases, with 17 bases remaining between them. The germline V gene encodes CDR1 MDHEN and CDR2 SYDVKM. The CDR3 has 15 amino acids.

The genes are TRBV5-4 and TRBJ2-3, with 11 bases that match TRBD2. CDR3 length: 16 residues. The V gene end was trimmed by 4 bases and the J gene end by 6 bases; junction bases not matched to a gene: 10. From germline, CDR1 is SGHNT and CDR2 YYREEE (reference sequence). The CDR3 spells CASSLGLAVSRDTQYF. The CDR3 DNA is TGTGCCAGCAGCCTGGGACTAGCGGTTAGTCGGGATACGCAGTATTTT.

This clone was picked up one time. V and J are TRBV29-1 and TRBJ1-1; D uncertain. V lost 6 bases to trimming and J lost 1 base, with 9 bases between them. Germline V gene data show CDR1 as SQVTM and CDR2 as ANQGSEA. The CDR3 is 12 amino acids. Here the CDR3 reads CSVERGNTEAFF. The CDR3, as DNA: TGCAGCGTCGAGCGAGGGAACACTGAAGCTTTCTTT.

The genes are TRBV4-3 and TRBJ2-1; maybe TRBD2 (6 bases). Germline assignment: CDR1 LGHNA and CDR2 YSLEER. The germline V and J ends were trimmed by 3 bases and 4 bases, with 13 bases remaining between them. This CDR3 spans 15 amino acids. CDR3 protein: CASSQTSTSYNEQFF. As DNA, the CDR3 is TGCGCCAGCAGCCAGACCTCGACTAGTTACAATGAGCAGTTCTTC.

The CDR3 loop reads CAWSPSNTEAFF. CDR3 DNA: TGTGCCTGGAGTCCCTCCAACACTGAAGCTTTCTTT. This chain links TRBV30 with TRBJ1-1; D is undetermined. The CDR3 covers 12 residues. Trimming pared 2 bases from V and 2 bases from J, leaving 6 bases between. The V gene's germline CDR1 is GTSNPN and CDR2 SVGIG (reference sequence).

The CDR3 reads CASRGLGGANVLTF. CDR3 bases: TGTGCCAGCAGGGGGCTCGGTGGGGCCAACGTCCTGACTTTC. This chain links TRBV6-5 with TRBJ2-6, with TRBD1 as a possible D gene (5 bases). Between the trimmed V and J ends, which lost 6 bases and 3 bases, there was a span of 9 bases. The V gene's germline CDR1 is MNHEY and CDR2 SVGAGI. The CDR3 sequence is 14 residues long.